This is a list of T cell receptor beta chains from one sample in a study of blood T cell repertoires in COVID-19. Produced via immunoSEQ multiplex PCR; TCRdb's table is partial and in-frame only. The repertoire has hundreds of thousands of clones, about nine tenths of them found once; the top ten carry about 2.4%. The sequencing input was PBMCs or T cells enriched from blood (not recorded which). Source of these receptors: a man aged 55 to 70 who had recovered from COVID-19. Both conserved end residues are part of each CDR3. D genes are given only for firm matches. Clone size appears in some rows only: once, few, many, or a class for an expanded clone.

j_gene	d_gene	v_gene	abundance	CDR3aa	CDR3nt
TRBJ2-5	TRBD1	TRBV7-9	NA	CASSPTGGNQETQYF	TGTGCCAGCAGCCCGACAGGGGGGAACCAAGAGACCCAGTACTTC
TRBJ1-1	NA	TRBV11-3	NA	CASSSAGGSHHF	TGTGCCAGCAGCTCGGCGGGGGGCAGTCACCACTTT
TRBJ2-1	TRBD1	TRBV29-1	NA	CSVQDRGFYNEQFF	TGCAGCGTCCAGGACAGGGGGTTTTACAATGAGCAGTTCTTC
TRBJ2-7	NA	TRBV25-1	NA	CASSKSQGSLSYEQYF	TGTGCCAGCAGCAAATCTCAGGGGTCCCTCTCCTACGAGCAGTACTTC
TRBJ2-7	TRBD2	TRBV5-5	once	CASSLGGGYYEQYF	TGTGCCAGCAGCCTAGGCGGGGGGTACTACGAGCAGTACTTC
TRBJ1-2	NA	TRBV6-2/TRBV6-3	NA	CASSYPGGKLKHGYTF	TGTGCCAGCAGTTACCCTGGCGGAAAACTCAAACATGGCTACACCTTC
TRBJ2-7	TRBD2	TRBV27	NA	CASSFGGGEQYF	TGTGCCAGCAGTTTTGGCGGGGGCGAGCAGTACTTC
TRBJ2-3	NA	TRBV6-5	NA	CASSYTRTDTQYF	TGTGCCAGCAGTTACACACGCACAGATACGCAGTATTTT
TRBJ1-5	NA	TRBV7-9	NA	CASSLSSGQPQHF	TGTGCCAGCAGCTTAAGTTCGGGTCAGCCCCAGCATTTT
TRBJ1-3	NA	TRBV5-1	NA	CASSLARPRAGNTIYF	TGCGCCAGCAGCTTGGCCCGTCCGAGGGCCGGAAACACCATATATTTT
TRBJ1-2	TRBD1	TRBV2	NA	CASSEVDRGYGYTF	TGTGCCAGCAGTGAAGTCGACAGGGGCTATGGCTACACCTTC
TRBJ1-1	NA	TRBV6-1	NA	CASSEAEGAGTEAFF	TGTGCCAGCAGTGAAGCGGAAGGGGCCGGGACTGAAGCTTTCTTT
TRBJ1-2	TRBD1	TRBV4-2	NA	CASSQPGQVGGYTF	TGTGCCAGCAGCCAGCCGGGACAGGTGGGCGGCTACACCTTC
TRBJ1-2	NA	TRBV2	few	CASSEARVDGYTF	TGTGCCAGCAGTGAAGCCAGGGTGGATGGCTACACCTTC
TRBJ1-5	NA	TRBV24-1	NA	CATSDRGWNQPQHF	TGTGCCACCAGTGATCGGGGGTGGAATCAGCCCCAGCATTTT
TRBJ1-1	TRBD1	TRBV2	NA	CAHRQGSTEAFF	TGTGCCCATCGACAGGGATCTACTGAAGCTTTCTTT
TRBJ2-3	TRBD2	TRBV7-8	NA	CASSLKRGPPDTQYF	TGTGCCAGCAGCTTAAAGCGGGGGCCTCCGGATACGCAGTATTTT
TRBJ1-2	TRBD1	TRBV25-1	NA	CASNSGTGVSGGYTF	TGTGCCAGCAATTCCGGGACAGGGGTTTCGGGGGGCTACACCTTC
TRBJ1-5	NA	TRBV27	NA	CASSLSQESQPQHF	TGTGCCAGCAGTTTATCACAGGAGAGTCAGCCCCAGCATTTT
TRBJ2-1	NA	TRBV20-1	NA	CSASDVRGSNEQFF	TGCAGTGCTAGTGATGTCAGGGGTAGCAATGAGCAGTTCTTC
TRBJ2-3	TRBD2	TRBV4-1	once	CASSHRGLAETTDTQYF	TGCGCCAGCAGCCATAGGGGACTAGCGGAGACCACAGATACGCAGTATTTT
TRBJ2-1	TRBD2	TRBV24-1	once	CAISRTSGGTTLNEQFF	TGTGCCATATCCCGGACTAGCGGGGGGACTACGTTGAATGAGCAGTTCTTC
TRBJ1-1	NA	TRBV7-9	NA	CASSLQGGTEAFF	TGTGCCAGCAGCTTACAGGGCGGCACTGAAGCTTTCTTT
TRBJ1-1	NA	TRBV11-2	few	CASSTTVNTEAFF	TGTGCCAGCAGCACGACAGTGAACACTGAAGCTTTCTTT
TRBJ2-2	TRBD1	TRBV5-1	NA	CASSYGQGHRELFF	TGCGCCAGCAGTTACGGACAGGGCCACCGGGAGCTGTTTTTT
TRBJ1-4	NA	TRBV28	NA	CASSQSRGVSEKLFF	TGTGCCAGCAGTCAATCCAGGGGCGTAAGTGAAAAACTGTTTTTT
TRBJ1-3	NA	TRBV7-8	NA	CASSLFFSPGSTIYF	TGTGCCAGCAGCTTATTCTTCTCTCCGGGGAGCACCATATATTTT
TRBJ1-2	TRBD1	TRBV9	few	CASSAAIPYTGGRNYGYTF	TGTGCCAGCAGCGCCGCTATTCCTTATACAGGGGGTCGCAACTATGGCTACACCTTC
TRBJ1-5	TRBD1	TRBV4-2	once	CASSQDRRRQGGYNQPQHF	TGTGCCAGCAGCCAAGATCGACGGAGACAGGGAGGTTATAATCAGCCCCAGCATTTT
TRBJ1-1	TRBD1	TRBV2	NA	CASSGPRDRLNTEAFF	TGTGCCAGCAGTGGGCCACGGGACAGATTGAACACTGAAGCTTTCTTT
TRBJ2-1	NA	TRBV7-9	NA	CASSFELAYEQFF	TGTGCCAGCAGCTTTGAGCTAGCCTATGAGCAGTTCTTC
TRBJ2-4	NA	TRBV30	NA	CAWTSLRAKNIQYF	TGTGCCTGGACTTCCTTGAGGGCCAAAAACATTCAGTACTTC
TRBJ1-4	NA	TRBV19	NA	CASSSRRGKNEKLFF	TGTGCCAGTAGTTCCAGGCGGGGAAAAAATGAAAAACTGTTTTTT
TRBJ1-2	TRBD1	TRBV7-2	NA	CASGDSGTANYGYTF	TGTGCCAGCGGGGACTCCGGGACAGCTAACTATGGCTACACCTTC
TRBJ1-5	NA	TRBV4-1	NA	CASSHRVEITPQHF	TGCGCCAGCAGCCACAGGGTCGAAATCACTCCCCAGCATTTT
TRBJ1-2	NA	TRBV20-1	NA	CSGTGSYGYTF	TGCAGCGGAACAGGGTCCTATGGCTACACCTTC
TRBJ2-7	NA	TRBV3-1/TRBV3-2	NA	CASSRSRGYYEQYF	TGTGCCAGCAGCCGCTCCAGGGGATACTACGAGCAGTACTTC
TRBJ1-5	NA	TRBV6-2/TRBV6-3	NA	CASSYSLRGQPQHF	TGTGCCAGCAGTTACTCGCTCCGAGGACAGCCCCAGCATTTT
TRBJ2-5	TRBD1	TRBV7-9	NA	CASSLGQYQETQYF	TGTGCCAGCAGCTTGGGACAGTACCAAGAGACCCAGTACTTC
TRBJ2-1	NA	TRBV5-1	NA	CASSLGSSLNEQFF	TGCGCCAGCAGCTTGGGATCTAGTTTAAATGAGCAGTTCTTC
TRBJ2-4	NA	TRBV2	NA	CASSERSAKNIQYF	TGTGCCAGCAGTGAGAGGAGCGCCAAAAACATTCAGTACTTC
TRBJ2-1	NA	TRBV12-3/TRBV12-4	NA	CASSLGGYNEQFF	TGTGCCAGCAGTTTAGGCGGTTACAATGAGCAGTTCTTC
TRBJ1-1	NA	TRBV5-4	NA	CASSPSRQANTEAFF	TGTGCCAGCAGCCCATCACGACAGGCGAACACTGAAGCTTTCTTT
TRBJ1-1	TRBD1	TRBV6-5	once	CASTIGPGQGRMFF	TGTGCCAGCACCATAGGGCCGGGACAGGGGAGGATGTTCTTT
TRBJ1-5	NA	TRBV30	NA	CAWSVGGASQPQHF	TGTGCCTGGAGTGTCGGGGGGGCAAGTCAGCCCCAGCATTTT
TRBJ1-3	TRBD1	TRBV4-1	many	CASSQGGDRAFGGGNTIYF	TGCGCCAGCAGCCAAGGGGGGGACAGAGCCTTCGGAGGAGGAAACACCATATATTTT
TRBJ1-3	NA	TRBV18	NA	CASSPYGEASGNTIYF	TGTGCCAGCTCACCCTATGGGGAGGCCTCTGGAAACACCATATATTTT
TRBJ2-1	NA	TRBV30	NA	CAWRTRRGRSSYNEQFF	TGTGCCTGGAGGACGAGGCGGGGACGGAGCTCCTACAATGAGCAGTTCTTC
TRBJ2-3	TRBD1	TRBV5-4	few	CASSLTGTGGGDTQYF	TGTGCCAGCAGCCTAACCGGGACAGGGGGGGGAGATACGCAGTATTTT
TRBJ2-3	NA	TRBV5-8	NA	CASSVWGEIGTDTQYF	TGTGCCAGCAGTGTTTGGGGGGAGATTGGGACAGATACGCAGTATTTT
TRBJ1-1	NA	TRBV7-9	NA	CASSPRSDTEAFF	TGTGCCAGCAGCCCACGCTCGGACACTGAAGCTTTCTTT